What follows are 29 T cell receptor beta chains derived from one specimen sequenced in a study of metastatic and nonmetastatic thyroid tumors. TCRdb redid the clone calls on the PCR reads using MiXCR. This table holds 50,000 to 70,000 clones, about 4% found once. Thyroid surgery took place with no prior treatment in any patient. Sequences were obtained from blood. The origin of the receptors is a female donor with papillary thyroid cancer or a benign thyroid nodule (not recorded which). Some clones in this sample may be carry-over from other donors' samples.

This clone was picked up many times. The rearrangement links TRBV20-1 to TRBJ2-1, with D unresolved. Trimming left V 6 bases short and J 0 bases short, with 18 bases between. The germline CDR1 and CDR2 sequences are DFQATT and SNEGSKA (reference sequence). This CDR3 is built from 16 residues. The CDR3 here is CSASPPAVSSYNEQFF. The CDR3 DNA follows: TGCAGTGCCTCCCCCCCCGCAGTGAGCTCCTACAATGAGCAGTTCTTC.

This clone was counted many times. The chain links TRBV30 to TRBJ2-7, with D perhaps given as TRBD1 or TRBD2 (6 bases each). This CDR3 has 12 amino acids. Germline V gene lookup returns CDR1 GTSNPN and CDR2 SVGIG (reference sequence). The CDR3: CARGQGRYEQYF. The CDR3 nucleotides are TGTGCTCGGGGGCAGGGAAGATACGAGCAGTACTTC.

This clone has at least ten counts. The genes are TRBV30 and TRBJ2-3; 8 nucleotides match TRBD2. J gave up 5 bases and V 0 bases, and 13 bases lay outside the gene matches. Looked up from germline, CDR1 is GTSNPN and CDR2 is SVGIG (reference sequence). This CDR3 comprises 17 residues. CDR3 amino acids: CAWSVFAGGFNEDTQYF. The DNA for the CDR3 is TGTGCCTGGAGTGTTTTCGCGGGGGGATTTAATGAAGATACGCAGTATTTT.

This clone came up many times. The gene calls are TRBV20-1 and TRBJ1-1; 8 bases line up with TRBD1. The CDR3 length is 15 residues. V shed 0 bases, J shed 0 bases, and the junction held 3 bases outside the gene matches. Per the germline V gene, CDR1 is DFQATT and CDR2 is SNEGSKA (reference sequence). Here the CDR3 reads CSARDDRGMNTEAFF. The CDR3 bases are TGCAGTGCTAGAGACGACAGGGGAATGAACACTGAAGCTTTCTTT.

This clone turned up a few times. CDR3: CASSESPDPQETQYF. The CDR3 bases are TGCGCCAGCAGTGAGTCGCCTGATCCTCAAGAGACCCAGTACTTC. This chain uses TRBV10-2 with TRBJ2-5, with D unclear. The CDR3 runs to 15 residues. Trimming took 0 bases from V and 2 from J, leaving 10 bases between them. Germline CDR1 WSHSY, CDR2 SAAADI.

This clone has more than one count but fewer than ten. A much larger clone differs from this one at a single base, so this may be a read error. The chain employs TRBV19 and TRBJ2-3, with D unresolved. The CDR3 is 14 residues long. Germline CDR1 LNHDA, CDR2 SQIVND (reference sequence). The V end was cut by 4 bases, the J end by 2 bases, with 10 bases between. The CDR3 DNA is TGTGCCAGTAGTAATCGCCCCGCCACAGATACGCAGTATTTT. Its translation: CASSNRPATDTQYF.

This clone was observed a few times. The chain employs TRBV28 and TRBJ2-7; 8 bases are a match to TRBD1. This CDR3 has 14 amino acids. Unmatched junction bases numbered 6, after V lost 3 bases and J lost 5 bases. The germline V gene has CDR1 MDHEN and CDR2 SYDVKM. The CDR3 is CASSFSRGRDEQYF. CDR3 DNA: TGTGCCAGCAGTTTTAGCAGGGGGCGGGACGAGCAGTACTTC.

This clone showed up many times. The chain combines TRBV11-3 with TRBJ2-3, with D possibly matching TRBD1 (6 bases). Germline CDR1 SGHNT, CDR2 YENEEA. CDR3 length: 14 amino acids. Trimming left V 8 bases short and J 7 bases short, with 19 bases between. Written as DNA, the CDR3 is TGTGCCAGCTCTCGAGGGGGAGTGGGCCATACGCAGTATTTT. Protein: CASSRGGVGHTQYF.

At least ten counts were recorded for this clone. The chain has TRBV19 and TRBJ2-3, with 8 nucleotides matching TRBD1. J gave up 7 bases and V 1 base, and 16 bases lay outside the gene matches. The CDR3 covers 18 residues. Germline CDR1 reads LNHDA; CDR2 reads SQIVND (reference sequence). The CDR3 loop reads CASSIAVGGQGLGNTQYF. The CDR3 coding sequence is TGTGCCAGTAGTATAGCTGTCGGAGGACAGGGCCTTGGGAATACGCAGTATTTT.

At least ten counts were recorded for this clone. The chain couples TRBV7-2 to TRBJ2-1, with 10 bases that match TRBD2. Germline values: CDR1 SGHTA, CDR2 FQGNSA. Germline trimming cut 3 bases from V and 10 bases from J; bases unmatched to any gene: 6. The CDR3 has 14 amino acids. CDR3 nucleotides: TGTGCCAGCAGCTTCACTAGCGGGATGGGCGAGCAGTTCTTC. Translating it yields CASSFTSGMGEQFF.

In the case of this clone: A read error is possible here, since a much larger clone lies one base away. The CDR3 DNA reads as TGTGCCAGCAGTTATCACGATTGGGGTGAAGCTTTCTTT. This codes for CASSYHDWGEAFF. The chain combines TRBV11-3 with TRBJ1-1, with D unclear. The CDR3 contains 13 residues. V lost 6 bases and J 7 bases, leaving 15 bases between the germline ends. Germline values: CDR1 SGHNT, CDR2 YENEEA.

In the case of this clone: Its ends do not fully match the called genes, so a read error is possible. The CDR3 bases are TGTGCCAGCAAAGAAGGCAGCGACTTTTATAGCAATCAGCCACAGCATTTT. Residues: CASKEGSDFYSNQPQHF. The chain links TRBV6-1 to TRBJ1-5; no clear D. Per the germline V gene, CDR1 is MNHNS and CDR2 is SASEGT. This CDR3 region has 17 residues.

This clone showed up many times. The chain is built from TRBV11-2 and TRBJ2-5; perhaps TRBD1 as D (5 bases). CDR1 and CDR2 from the germline V gene are SGHAT and FQNNGV. The CDR3 has 12 amino acids. V was cut by 3 bases and J by 4 bases, with 6 bases left in between. CDR3 loop: CASSFGAETQYF. The CDR3 region has the DNA TGTGCCAGCAGCTTTGGGGCAGAGACCCAGTACTTC.

This clone was found many times. The V and J genes are TRBV6-1 and TRBJ2-7; D uncertain. Germline CDR1 reads MNHNS; CDR2 reads SASEGT. This CDR3 has 15 amino acids. Deletions cut 6 bases from V and 3 bases from J, with 18 bases between. CDR3: CASRLNTLGFYEQYF. CDR3 DNA sequence: TGTGCCAGCAGGCTCAACACCCTGGGGTTCTACGAGCAGTACTTC.

This clone was recorded many times. V usage is TRBV28 and J usage is TRBJ2-1, with D possibly TRBD2 on 7 matching bases. V lost 6 bases and J 7 bases, leaving 22 bases between the germline ends. Germline CDR1 MDHEN, CDR2 SYDVKM. The CDR3 has 16 amino acids. CDR3 loop: CASSPQRRGQRNEQFF. Here the CDR3 DNA reads TGTGCCAGCAGCCCCCAGAGGCGGGGGCAAAGGAATGAGCAGTTCTTC.

This clone was found a few times. Other DNA sequences in the same sample also yield this CDR3. CDR3 sequence reads: CASSLSGQGNYGYTF. CDR3 DNA: TGTGCCAGTAGTTTGTCGGGACAGGGTAACTATGGCTACACCTTC. The V and J genes are TRBV19 and TRBJ1-2, with TRBD1 matching 9 bases. Trimming removed 5 bases from V and 1 base from J; junction bases left unmatched: 5. Per germline, CDR1 LNHDA and CDR2 SQIVND (reference sequence). The CDR3 sequence is 15 residues long.

This clone was observed at least ten times. The chain employs TRBV6-2 or TRBV6-3 and TRBJ2-1; D possibly matches TRBD1 or TRBD2 (5 bases each). CDR3 length: 16 amino acids. V was pared by 1 base and J by 8 bases, with 18 bases between. Germline loops: CDR1 MNHEY, CDR2 SVGEGT. The CDR3 DNA sequence: TGTGCCAGCAGTTACTATGGGACCCGCGGTCGGGATGAGCAGTTCTTC. Protein sequence: CASSYYGTRGRDEQFF.

This clone was seen ten or more times. V and J are TRBV4-1 and TRBJ1-4, with D unclear. V lost 4 bases to trimming and J lost 7 bases, with 19 bases between them. The CDR3 is 16 amino acids. From germline, CDR1 is MGHRA and CDR2 YSYEKL. DNA for the CDR3: TGCGCCAGCAGCCCCCTATCGGTGCATCGTGGTGAAAAACTGTTTTTT. Translating gives CASSPLSVHRGEKLFF.

This clone was observed many times. This chain joins TRBV2 and TRBJ2-7; TRBD1 aligns across 7 bases. V gave up 9 bases and J gave up 2 bases; unmatched junction bases: 7. Germline CDR1 SNHLY, CDR2 FYNNEI. This CDR3 comprises 13 residues. The CDR3, as DNA: TGTGCCAGTAAGACAGGGATCACCTACGAGCAGTACTTC. Its protein is CASKTGITYEQYF.

As concerns this clone: A read error is possible here, since a much larger clone lies one base away. The V and J genes are TRBV11-3 and TRBJ1-1, with D unresolved. Germline CDR1 SGHNT, CDR2 YENEEA. V was cut by 9 bases and J by 3 bases, with 20 bases left in between. The CDR3 covers 15 residues. The CDR3 nucleotides read TGTGCCAGTAGCCAAACGGGAGGGATAGACACTGAAGCTTTCTTT. Translating gives CASSQTGGIDTEAFF.

For this clone: At one end the junction does not follow the germline gene, possibly because of a read error. The V gene is TRBV7-9, the J gene TRBJ2-5; D is ambiguous. This CDR3 region has 16 residues. Looked up from germline, CDR1 is SEHNR and CDR2 is FQNEAQ (reference sequence). CDR3 bases: TGTGCCAGCAGCCGGTGGGTAGGTGGCTCTGAAGAGACCCAGCACTTC. Translated, it gives CASSRWVGGSEETQHF.

The sample holds a few counts of this clone. Relative to the germline gene, one junction end is altered; a read error may explain this. This sample includes further DNA sequences coding for the same CDR3. The CDR3 spells CASSEGVPDTQYF. The CDR3 DNA sequence: TGCGCCAGCAGTGAAGGGGTTCCAGATACTCAGTATTTT. V gene TRBV6-1 combines with J gene TRBJ2-3; a possible D gene is TRBD1 (5 bases). This CDR3 is built from 13 residues. The germline CDR1 and CDR2 sequences are MNHNS and SASEGT.

This clone showed up just a few times. This may arise from a read error, as a much more abundant clone is one base away. The genes are TRBV9 and TRBJ1-2; D gene uncertain. The CDR3 has 14 residues. V shed 0 bases and J shed 5 bases, with 11 bases lying between them. Germline V gene sequence: CDR1 SGDLS, CDR2 YYNGEE. The CDR3: CASSVAATPYGYTF. For the CDR3, the DNA is TGTGCCAGCAGCGTAGCCGCGACCCCATATGGCTACACCTTC.

This clone was recorded at least ten times. The chain recombines TRBV7-2 with TRBJ2-3; possible D gene TRBD1, 6 bases. Germline CDR1 SGHTA, CDR2 FQGNSA. The V gene lost 1 base and the J gene lost 2 bases, with 10 bases spanning the gap. CDR3 length: 15 residues. The CDR3 DNA is TGTGCCAGCAGCTTAGGACAGGTTATCACAGATACGCAGTATTTT. It is translated as CASSLGQVITDTQYF.

This clone has a count of ten or more. This rearrangement joins TRBV4-1 to TRBJ2-6, with 10 bases identical to TRBD2. The CDR3 is 17 amino acids. J lost 4 bases, V lost 5 bases, and 8 bases had no gene match. From germline, CDR1 is MGHRA and CDR2 YSYEKL. CDR3 coding DNA: TGCGCCAGCAGCTCGCTAGCGGGAGTTTTGGGGGCCAACGTCCTGACTTTC. Protein: CASSSLAGVLGANVLTF.

This clone was seen a few times. This may arise from a read error, as a much more abundant clone is one base away. CDR3 residues: CASSPRVGSNEKLFF. The CDR3 nucleotides are TGTGCCAGCAGCCCCCGGGTAGGGTCTAATGAAAAACTGTTTTTT. The V and J genes are TRBV5-6 and TRBJ1-4; D is ambiguous. This CDR3 is built from 15 residues. Germline V gene data show CDR1 as SGHDT and CDR2 as YYEEEE. Trimming left V 4 bases short and J 3 bases short, with 13 bases between.

This clone was seen many times. This rearrangement joins TRBV12-3 or TRBV12-4 to TRBJ1-5; 8 nucleotides line up with TRBD1. This CDR3 comprises 15 residues. V lost 6 bases, J lost 3 bases, and 7 bases stayed unmatched. DNA of the CDR3: TGTGCCAGCAGAAAGGGACAGGCCAACAATCAGCCCCAGCATTTT. Its translation: CASRKGQANNQPQHF.

This clone was seen a handful of times. The germline gene is not matched at one end of the junction; a read error may be the cause. V and J are TRBV27 and TRBJ2-2, with D tentatively TRBD2 (5 bases). This CDR3 contains 13 residues. CDR1 and CDR2 (germline): MNHEY, SMNVEV (reference sequence). CDR3 bases: TGTGCCAGCAGTATGCGGGTCACCAGGGAGCTGTTTTTT. This gives the protein CASSMRVTRELFF.

This sequence joins TRBV11-2 and TRBJ2-7; D is unresolved. The CDR3 has 14 amino acids. The germline gives CDR1 SGHAT, CDR2 FQNNGV. V lost 5 bases and J 1 base, leaving 12 bases between the germline ends. CDR3 in DNA: TGTGCCAGCAGCCCAAGGGAAGATTCCTACGAGCAGTACTTC. Protein: CASSPREDSYEQYF. The full variable domain, rest sourced from reference TRBV11-2 and TRBJ2-7, is EAGVAQSPRYKIIEKRQSVAFWCNPISGHATLYWYQQILGQGPKLLIQFQNNGVVDDSQLPKDRFSAERLKGVDSTLKIQPAKLEDSAVYLCASSPREDSYEQYFGPGTRLTVT.